This T cell receptor (beta chain) comes out of a study of identical twins (dated by TCRdb to the mid-2010s). Regarding the research as a whole: The study deep-sequenced TCR alpha and beta repertoires from monozygotic twins, unrelated adults of various ages and cord blood to test whether fetal clonotypes persist. To rule out contamination, replicate twin experiments were performed at different times with different library preparation protocols.

All donors were healthy Caucasians. The twin cohort comprised three pairs of female monozygotic twins, all aged roughly 18 to 29 years. Positive isolation kits from Invitrogen were used to isolate CD4+ and CD8+ T cell populations. Overall results and qualifications from the work: Excess twin sharing in beta out-of-frame sequences was weaker because fewer shared sequences lowered the signal-to-noise ratio. Recombination models systematically underestimated out-of-frame TCR alpha sharing in monozygotic twins but agreed with sharing between unrelated individuals. Because the same donors could not be followed over many years, the conclusions relied on cross-sectional statistical analysis. Abundant cord blood beta clonotypes carried fewer insertions; young adult naive repertoires showed a weaker similar trend, while memory repertoires showed none. Out-of-frame TCR alpha sequences shared between twins showed an excess of low generation-probability sequences compared with coincidental sharing between unrelated individuals. Invariant T cells such as MAIT and iNKT could partly confound zero-insertion analyses, though diverse VJ usage argued against this for most clonotypes.

The library was prepared using 5' RACE. Sequenced on an Illumina HiSeq 2000. Template switching added a universal primer binding site, and the final cDNA carried a unique molecular identifier that allowed TCR cDNA molecules to be counted accurately. Specific primers in the conserved constant-segment region were used to synthesize first-strand cDNA for the TCR alpha and beta chains. Each cDNA library was double barcoded, with a SMART-Mk sample barcode plus Illumina barcodes, to control for contamination. Two successive PCR steps introduced TruSeq adapter sequences along with Illumina sample barcodes. TCR alpha and beta cDNA libraries were sequenced on the Illumina HiSeq platform with custom primers. Concerning the study's data processing: MiGEC processed the raw reads to extract unique molecular identifiers, while MiXCR was used to determine the CDR3 positions. For each individual, recombination models were inferred using an EM algorithm with the repgenHMM and IGoR tools. Shared clonotype analysis was performed with the tcR package in R, normalizing sharing by the product of cloneset sizes. To study raw recombination free of thymic and clonal selection effects, out-of-frame nonproductive sequences were analyzed. TCRdb reworked the public reads: Q25 trimming with fastp, MiXCR clone assembly, productive beta chains retained. Each CDR3 protein gets just one entry, which takes the most common genes and DNA from the rows behind it. TCRdb, not the original authors, processed these V and J calls. Here the sample has approximately 230,000 distinct CDR3 sequences; over 5% occur a single time. Roughly 14% of the sample belongs to the ten largest clones.

With regard to this clonotype: The antigen this receptor binds is unknown. Base qualities are not recorded, but no much larger clone differs from it by a single base.

Another study also made use of these data, one on T cells expressing NK-cell markers. Drawing on the second study: Under ten donors provided sorted CD3+CD56+NKG2C+, CD3+CD56+NKG2C- and CD3+CD56-NKG2C+ T-cell subsets, whose TCR beta-chain repertoires were profiled. Among the eight sequenced donors, seven were HCMV-seropositive and one was HCMV-seronegative. To restrict sorting to alphabetaTCR-expressing T cells, an anti-gammadeltaTCR antibody was added in several experiments. In about six donors, the dominant CD3+CD56+NKG2C+ clonotypes were found to rank among the top 10 CD8+ clonotypes and to make up 1.0-7.0% of CD8+ T cells. Those dominant clonotypes were again the most abundant among CD3+CD56-NKG2C+ cells in a handful of donors, at roughly 28.3-60.1%. It remained unclear whether the expanded NKG2C-expressing T cell clones were specific for HCMV antigens. The study sequenced eight donors, all healthy volunteers chosen at random: three men and five women. HCMV-specific IgG was detected in serum with a commercial ELISA kit to determine HCMV serostatus. MIGEC handled demultiplexing of the reads and grouping by UMI, while MiTCR was used to assemble and quantify clonotypes. Only TCR cDNA sequences supported by at least two reads were kept to exclude erroneous sequences. Downstream repertoire analysis used the tcR package, and clonotypes were matched across fractions by CDR3 nucleotide sequence plus V segment. VDJmatch was used to annotate antigen specificity against VDJdb, with one amino acid substitution in CDR3 allowed.

This TCR was recovered from a woman aged 18 to 35 in good health. Input material: CD8+ T cells sorted from blood.

The CDR3 reads CASSGGTSGSTDTQYF. The bases read TGTGCCAGCAGCGGGGGGACTAGCGGGAGCACAGATACGCAGTATTTT. Recombination joined TRBV27 with TRBJ2-3; 12 nucleotides in the junction match TRBD2. Trimming takes 6 bases off V and 0 bases off J; junction bases not matched to a gene: 4. CDR1 MNHEY and CDR2 SMNVEV are derived from the germline V gene (reference sequence). The CDR3 goes from the cysteine to the phenylalanine over 16 residues. The sequence is cut down to CDR3 DNA, 48 bases in frame from base 1.